This T cell receptor beta chain was recorded in a study of cytomegalovirus exposure and HLA in healthy donors. The PCR employed 60 Vbeta primers together with 13 Jbeta primers. Generated by immunoSEQ multiplex PCR, the TCRdb table keeps only in-frame clones and is missing some. Among around 90,000 clones listed, about 68% were seen once. Germline CDR1 and CDR2: LNHDA and SQIVND (reference sequence). The CDR3 consists of 16 residues. The trim removed 5 bases at V and 3 bases at J, leaving 12 bases unmatched. The chain uses TRBV19 and TRBJ1-2; TRBD1 agrees at 7 bases. This clonotype originated in a human donor in good health. The sequencing input was PBMCs. The DNA of the CDR3 is TGTGCCAGTAGTCCCGTGAGGACAGGAGGAGACTATGGCTACACCTTC. Protein: CASSPVRTGGDYGYTF.